This TCR beta chain was observed in a study of tumor-infiltrating lymphocytes in localized non-small cell lung cancer. Looking at the study overall: From each patient, both tumor and uninvolved lung, non-adjacent to tumor, were sampled.

Germline CDR1 and CDR2: SGHRS and YFSETQ. V dropped 4 bases and J dropped 5; count of bases not matched to a gene: 14. This CDR3 comprises 18 residues. The method was immunoSEQ multiplex PCR; TCRdb's version includes in-frame clones alone and lacks a portion of them. The repertoire consists of more than 9,500 clones, with around 84% occurring once and the leading ten covering 8.5% to 10%. As for this clone: Its antigen is not identified.

Study-wide points: Each assay used a separate piece of the same tissue. Only some patients had TCR sequencing, depending on available tissue.

The gene calls are TRBV5-1 and TRBJ2-7; 14 positions match TRBD2. Sequencing was performed on lung tumor tissue. The receptor comes from a human donor with non-small cell lung cancer. In nucleotides, the CDR3 is TGCGCCAGCAGCCTTCAACCGGGACTAGCGGGAGTTCTGGACGAGCAGTACTTC. Its translation is CASSLQPGLAGVLDEQYF.